Listed below are T cell receptor beta chains from one sample, sequenced in a study of glioma-infiltrating T cells after dendritic cell vaccination. Libraries were prepared by immunoSEQ multiplex PCR; TCRdb keeps only in-frame clonotypes and omits some of them. This table holds more than 85,000 clones, nearly 90% found once. The material sequenced was blood, taken after dendritic cell vaccination. These receptors came from a human donor with glioblastoma. The CDR3 runs from the conserved cysteine through the conserved F or W.

>TRBJ1-2|TRBV12-5
CANPGGRQLNYGYTF
>TRBJ1-5|TRBV6-1
CASSEAGGGKGNQPQHF
>TRBJ2-7|TRBV12-5
CASGLASASEQYF
>TRBJ2-2|TRBV11-3
CASSRRGGSNTGELFF
>TRBJ1-2|TRBV9
CASSVGGFYTF
>TRBJ1-3|TRBV10-3
CAIISSGAGNTIYF
>TRBJ1-5|TRBV18
CASSLTDETVTQHF
>TRBJ2-7|TRBV9
CASSVGPGASYEQYF
>TRBJ1-1|TRBV5-4
CASSLTGYTTGTEAFF
>TRBJ2-7|TRBV30
CAWSGGPFYEQYF
>TRBJ1-3|TRBV7-3
CASSRRGQPGNTIYF
>TRBJ2-2|TRBV7-8
CASSLATLAGGTLTGELFF
>TRBJ2-5|TRBV2
CASNEGVSGETQYF
>TRBJ2-7|TRBV4-2
CASSQDPQGDISYEQYF
>TRBJ1-5|TRBV6-1
CASAGTGGNQPQHF
>TRBJ1-5|TRBV18
CASSWGTGDQPQHF
>TRBJ1-1|TRBV4-1
CASSQVRTGMNTEAFF
>TRBJ2-3|TRBV10-3
CAISELAGLSDTQYF
>TRBJ1-3|TRBV5-4
CASSSRLSGNTIYF
>TRBJ2-7|TRBV6-6
CASSTPRGSDEQYF
>TRBJ2-3|TRBV6-1
CASRSAAGADTQYF
>TRBJ2-7|TRBV5-6
CASSRGTGVLPYEQYF
>TRBJ1-6|TRBV6-5
CASSSRENSPLHF
>TRBJ2-5|TRBV25-1
CASTRPGFQETQYF
>TRBJ1-5|TRBV15
CATSRGRYQGNQPQHF
>TRBJ2-5|TRBV7-3
CASSLGALETQYF
>TRBJ1-5|TRBV21-1
CASSKPGQGRSNQPQHF
>TRBJ2-3|TRBV5-1
CASSLASSGRTDTQYF
>TRBJ1-3|TRBV6-5
CASRGWDKGNTIYF
>TRBJ1-5|TRBV7-9
CASSLAETGAYQHF
>TRBJ2-1|TRBV9
CASSVSGRGSYNEQFF
>TRBJ1-5|TRBV6-1
CATLGQGYQPQHF
>TRBJ2-3|TRBV7-7
CASSLERGALNSTDTQYF
>TRBJ1-3|TRBV5-5
CASSLYRDANTIYF
>TRBJ1-3|TRBV11-1
CASGQGFSGNTIYF
>TRBJ1-5|TRBV10-3
CAIKNGQGDQPQHF
>TRBJ1-1|TRBV25-1
CASKQGAVAFF
>TRBJ1-2|TRBV6-4
CASSDGPYGYTF
>TRBJ2-2|TRBV19
CASRRLAGGPGGGELFF
>TRBJ2-5|TRBV29-1
CSVPGPSGGMGTQYF
>TRBJ2-1|TRBV5-1
CASSLGTANNEQFF
>TRBJ1-4|TRBV6-1
CASSEVGQGSGKLFF
>TRBJ1-6|TRBV30
CAYGGQNNSPLHF
>TRBJ2-3|TRBV7-7
CASSLAGTDVQYF
>TRBJ2-1|TRBV6-4
CASSDSERGSYNEQFF
>-|TRBV7-8
CASSTRDSPSYEQYF
>TRBJ2-7|TRBV5-1
CASSLFDRTEQYF
>TRBJ1-5|TRBV30
CAWSGGGGQPQHF